Listed below are T cell receptor beta chains from one sample, sequenced in a study of cytomegalovirus exposure and HLA in healthy donors. Clones were read by immunoSEQ multiplex PCR, and TCRdb kept only the in-frame ones, dropping some. The top ten clones hold roughly 6.4% of a sample with 55,000 to 65,000 clones, about 69% of them seen once. Sample: PBMCs. The receptors derive from a man under 40 in good health and CMV-seropositive. The CDR3 runs from the conserved cysteine through the conserved F or W. The order of the fields is J gene, V gene, D gene, clone size, CDR3 DNA, CDR3 protein. A D gene is named only where the DNA matches it firmly. Clone size is not always given. Where it is, it says once, few, many or a class for expanded clones.

TRBJ2-5 | TRBV19 | TRBD1 | - | TGTGCCAGTAGTAGTTCCGGGACAGAAGAGACCCAGTACTTC | CASSSSGTEETQYF
TRBJ1-5 | TRBV7-8 | - | - | TGTGCCAGCAGCTTAGTCGTATCGCGGGACAATCAGCCCCAGCATTTT | CASSLVVSRDNQPQHF
TRBJ1-5 | TRBV27 | - | - | TGTGCCAGCAGTTTAAGGTACAGGGAAGGCAGCAATCAGCCCCAGCATTTT | CASSLRYREGSNQPQHF
TRBJ2-1 | TRBV7-9 | TRBD1 | - | TGTGCCAGCAGCGTATTACAGGGGGCCCAGCAGTTCTTC | CASSVLQGAQQFF
TRBJ1-4 | TRBV5-4 | - | - | TGTGCCAGCAGCTCGGGCGGGGTTGGGCGCGCTAATGAAAAACTGTTTTTT | CASSSGGVGRANEKLFF
TRBJ1-2 | TRBV28 | - | few | TGTGCCAGCAGTGGGTGGGGGGATGGCTACACCTTC | CASSGWGDGYTF
TRBJ1-2 | TRBV5-1 | - | - | TGCGCCAGCGCTGAGATAACAGGGAACCAATATGGCTACACCTTC | CASAEITGNQYGYTF
TRBJ1-1 | TRBV18 | TRBD1 | once | TGTGCCAGCTCACCACGGATAAGCCCGGAGACAGGGATTCGGAACACTGAAGCTTTCTTT | CASSPRISPETGIRNTEAFF
TRBJ2-3 | TRBV6-4 | - | - | TGTGCCAGCAGTGACGGGGGGGCTAGCACAGATACGCAGTATTTT | CASSDGGASTDTQYF
TRBJ2-2 | TRBV4-3 | - | many | TGCGCCAGCAGCCGTGAGACACCTTTGTGGAATCGCCTTGGATACACCGGGGAGCTGTTTTTT | CASSRETPLWNRLGYTGELFF
TRBJ2-1 | TRBV6-4 | - | few | TGTGCCAGCAGTGACTCGATGTCGGGATTCGATGAGCAGTTCTTC | CASSDSMSGFDEQFF
TRBJ2-7 | TRBV9 | TRBD1 | - | TGTGCCAGCAGCGTTGGGACAGGGAGGTACGAGCAGTACTTC | CASSVGTGRYEQYF
TRBJ2-4 | TRBV5-1 | - | - | TGCGCCAGCAGCTTGGAAGGACTAATAGCCAAAAACATTCAGTACTTC | CASSLEGLIAKNIQYF
TRBJ2-1 | TRBV7-2 | TRBD1 | - | TGTGCCAGCAGCTTAGCGTCGGGACAGGGTCCCTACAATGAGCAGTTCTTC | CASSLASGQGPYNEQFF
TRBJ2-7 | TRBV7-2 | - | - | TGTGCCAGCAGTTTACAGGGTTACGAGCAGTACTTC | CASSLQGYEQYF
TRBJ2-7 | TRBV27 | - | few | TGTGCCAGCAGTTTAAGCAGGGGCCCCTACGAGCAGTACTTC | CASSLSRGPYEQYF
TRBJ1-2 | TRBV11-2 | - | - | TGTGCCAGCAGCACTACAGGCCCCTATGGCTACACCTTC | CASSTTGPYGYTF
TRBJ2-7 | TRBV28 | TRBD1 | - | TGTGCCAGCAGTTTGGGGACAGCGATGCAGTACTTC | CASSLGTAMQYF
TRBJ1-4 | TRBV6-6 | - | - | TGTGCCAGCAGTCAGCCGGGAGGTGGAGAAAAACTGTTTTTT | CASSQPGGGEKLFF
TRBJ2-4 | TRBV9 | TRBD2 | - | TGTGCCAGCAGCCAAGGGACTAGCGGGGGGGCTTGGTACTTC | CASSQGTSGGAWYF
TRBJ2-1 | TRBV28 | - | - | TGTGCCAGCAGTGTCCTCAGCAGGGTCGGCAATGAGCAGTTCTTC | CASSVLSRVGNEQFF
TRBJ2-4 | TRBV7-2 | TRBD2 | once | TGTGCCAGCAGTTCTGGACTAGCGGGGGGGGACATTCAGTACTTC | CASSSGLAGGDIQYF
TRBJ2-3 | TRBV4-3 | TRBD2 | - | TGCGCCAGCAGCCAAGATGGGCGGGGGTCCACAGATACGCAGTATTTT | CASSQDGRGSTDTQYF
TRBJ1-2 | TRBV15 | - | - | TGTGCCCGTGGGGCACCGGACTATGGCTACACCTTC | CARGAPDYGYTF
TRBJ1-1 | TRBV29-1 | TRBD1 | - | TGCAGCGTTGAAGCCCTCGACAGGGTCCGGGAAGCTTTCTTT | CSVEALDRVREAFF
TRBJ1-2 | TRBV7-2 | - | few | TGTGCCAGCAGCTGGAGGAGGGGTGGTGGCTACACCTTC | CASSWRRGGGYTF
TRBJ1-2 | TRBV4-2 | TRBD1 | once | TGTGCCAGCAGGTTCCGGGACAGGGGGCCGGATAGGTATGGCTACACCTTC | CASRFRDRGPDRYGYTF
TRBJ1-2 | TRBV7-2 | - | - | TGTGCCAGCAGCCCAGTAATAGCTCTCAGTGGCTACACCTTC | CASSPVIALSGYTF
TRBJ2-2 | TRBV5-5 | TRBD1 | - | TGTGCCAGCAACCAACTCCGACAGGGGGTGGGCACCGGGGAGCTGTTTTTT | CASNQLRQGVGTGELFF
TRBJ1-2 | TRBV28 | - | - | TGTGCCAGCAGTTTATTTGCAGGGAACGGCTACACCTTC | CASSLFAGNGYTF
TRBJ1-6 | TRBV21-1 | - | - | TGTGCCAGCAGCAAAGTAGTGGGCAGGGCTGGGTCACCCCTCCACTTT | CASSKVVGRAGSPLHF
TRBJ1-1 | TRBV9 | - | - | TGTGCCAGCAGCTCCGGGGATAGTCGGCAGCAAGCTTTCTTT | CASSSGDSRQQAFF
TRBJ1-6 | TRBV28 | - | - | TGTGCCAGCACCCCTGGGGCAGGGCCACCCCTCCACTTT | CASTPGAGPPLHF
TRBJ1-2 | TRBV28 | - | - | TGTGCCAGAGAGGGCTATGGCTACACCTTC | CAREGYGYTF
TRBJ2-3 | TRBV30 | TRBD2 | few | TGTGCCTGGAACCGGGGCGGGGGGGCCTTACGCGATACGCAGTATTTT | CAWNRGGGALRDTQYF
TRBJ2-1 | TRBV19 | TRBD1 | - | TGTGCCAGTAGAAGACAGGGGATGGGCTACAATGAGCAGTTCTTC | CASRRQGMGYNEQFF
TRBJ2-1 | TRBV9 | - | - | TGTGCCAGCAGCGTAGGGGCGGGGCAGTTCTTC | CASSVGAGQFF